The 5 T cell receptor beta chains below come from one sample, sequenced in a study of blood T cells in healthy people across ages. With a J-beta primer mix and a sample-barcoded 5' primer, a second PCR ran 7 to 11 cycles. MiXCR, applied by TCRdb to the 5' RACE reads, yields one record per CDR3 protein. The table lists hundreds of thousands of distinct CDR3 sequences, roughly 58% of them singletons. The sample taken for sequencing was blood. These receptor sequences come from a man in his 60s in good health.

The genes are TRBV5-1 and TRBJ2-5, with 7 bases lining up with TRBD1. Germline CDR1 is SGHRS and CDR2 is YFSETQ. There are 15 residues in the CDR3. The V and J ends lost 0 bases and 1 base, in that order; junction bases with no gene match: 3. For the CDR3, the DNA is TGCGCCAGCAGCTTGGAGAACAGGGGCCAAGAGACCCAGTACTTC. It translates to CASSLENRGQETQYF.

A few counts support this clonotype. The CDR3 spells CASSGTGGAGSYTF. Written as DNA, the CDR3 is TGTGCCAGCAGTGGGACAGGGGGCGCCGGGAGCTACACCTTC. J is TRBJ1-2 and V is TRBV6-4; 11 bases match TRBD1. The ends lost 4 bases at V and 9 bases at J; junction bases unmatched: 7. The CDR3 is 14 amino acids. Germline V gene lookup returns CDR1 MRHNA and CDR2 SNTAGT.

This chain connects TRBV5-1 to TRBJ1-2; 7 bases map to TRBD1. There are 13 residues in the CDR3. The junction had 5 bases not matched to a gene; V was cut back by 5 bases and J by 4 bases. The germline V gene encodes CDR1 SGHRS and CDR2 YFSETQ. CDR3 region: CASRTGDSYGYTF. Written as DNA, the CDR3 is TGCGCCAGCAGAACAGGGGACAGCTATGGCTACACCTTC.

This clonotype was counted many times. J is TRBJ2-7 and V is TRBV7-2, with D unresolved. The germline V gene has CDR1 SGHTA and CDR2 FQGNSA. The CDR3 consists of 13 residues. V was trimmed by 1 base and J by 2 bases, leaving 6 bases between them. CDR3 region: CASSLVGTYEQYF. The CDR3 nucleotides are TGTGCCAGCAGCTTAGTCGGAACCTACGAGCAGTACTTC.

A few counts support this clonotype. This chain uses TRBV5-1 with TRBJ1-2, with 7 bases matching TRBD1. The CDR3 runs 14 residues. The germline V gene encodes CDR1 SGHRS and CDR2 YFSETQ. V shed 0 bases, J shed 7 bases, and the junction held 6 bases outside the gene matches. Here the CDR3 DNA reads TGCGCCAGCAGCTTGGAAGGGGGCAGAAGTGGCTACACCTTC. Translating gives CASSLEGGRSGYTF.